This T cell receptor (beta chain) appears in the sequencing data of a study of blood T cells in healthy people across ages. Study as a whole: There was about one barcoded beta molecule captured by template switching per two T cells.

Collection of 9.5 to 10 milliliters of peripheral blood was performed for each donor. In this sample, this clonotype turned up a few times. Its specificity is unknown. The study's findings and limits: Both higher diversity and more naive CD4+ cells marked long-lived donors when set against aged donors.

Primed by a sample-barcoded 5' primer and a J-beta primer mix, a second PCR proceeded for 7 to 11 cycles. Each cDNA was tagged by a template-switch adaptor containing 12 random nucleotides. TCRdb re-called the 5' RACE reads through MiXCR, storing one row per CDR3 protein. Altogether hundreds of thousands of distinct CDR3 sequences are present, roughly 50% being singletons, with the ten largest covering approximately 32%. The receptor was isolated from a woman aged 55-70 years in good health. Sequenced sample: blood.

As DNA, the CDR3 is TGTGCCAGCAGAAGTTCAGAGTCCCCGAAAGCCGAGCAGTACTTC. Its translation: CASRSSESPKAEQYF. The chain recombines TRBV7-9 with TRBJ2-5; D gene ambiguous. The DNA end favors TRBJ2-7, so the J call may be wrong. The CDR3 has 15 residues. CDR1 and CDR2 (germline): SEHNR, FQNEAQ (reference sequence).